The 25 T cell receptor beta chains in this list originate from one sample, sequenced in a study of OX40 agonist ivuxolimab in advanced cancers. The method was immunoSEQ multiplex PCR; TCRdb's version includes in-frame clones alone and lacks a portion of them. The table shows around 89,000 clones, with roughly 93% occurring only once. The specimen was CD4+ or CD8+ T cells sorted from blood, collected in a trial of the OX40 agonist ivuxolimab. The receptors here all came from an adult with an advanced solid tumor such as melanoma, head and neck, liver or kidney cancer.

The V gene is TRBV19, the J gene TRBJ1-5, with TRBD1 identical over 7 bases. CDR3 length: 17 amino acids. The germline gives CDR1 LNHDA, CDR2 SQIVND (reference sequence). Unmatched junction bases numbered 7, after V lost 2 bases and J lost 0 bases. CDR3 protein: CASSIKGGGYSNQPQHF. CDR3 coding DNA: TGTGCCAGTAGTATAAAAGGGGGCGGCTATAGCAATCAGCCCCAGCATTTT.

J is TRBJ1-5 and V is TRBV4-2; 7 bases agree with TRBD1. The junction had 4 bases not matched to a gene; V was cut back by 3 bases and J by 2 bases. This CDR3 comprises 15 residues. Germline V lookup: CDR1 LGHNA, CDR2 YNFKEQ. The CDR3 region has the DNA TGTGCCAGCAGCCAGGCTACAGGGGGCAATCAGCCCCAGCATTTT. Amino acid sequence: CASSQATGGNQPQHF.

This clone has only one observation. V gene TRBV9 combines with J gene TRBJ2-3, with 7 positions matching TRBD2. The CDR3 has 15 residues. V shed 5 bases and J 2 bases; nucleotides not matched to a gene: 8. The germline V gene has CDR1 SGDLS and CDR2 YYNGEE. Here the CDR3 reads CASSGTSESTDTQYF. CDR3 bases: TGTGCCAGCAGTGGAACTAGCGAGTCCACAGATACGCAGTATTTT. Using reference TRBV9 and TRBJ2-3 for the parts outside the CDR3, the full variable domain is DSGVTQTPKHLITATGQRVTLRCSPRSGDLSVYWYQQSLDQGLQFLIQYYNGEERAKGNILERFSAQQFPDLHSELNLSSLELGDSALYFCASSGTSESTDTQYFGPGTRLTVL.

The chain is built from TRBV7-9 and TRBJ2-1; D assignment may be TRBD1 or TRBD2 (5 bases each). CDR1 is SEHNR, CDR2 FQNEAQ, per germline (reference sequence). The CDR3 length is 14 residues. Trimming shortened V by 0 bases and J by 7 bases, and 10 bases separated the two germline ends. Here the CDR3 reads CASSLASRGNEQFF. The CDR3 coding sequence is TGTGCCAGCAGCTTAGCCTCGAGGGGTAATGAGCAGTTCTTC.

CDR3 in amino acids: CASSPVTGSNTIYF. DNA for the CDR3: TGTGCCAGCTCACCGGTTACGGGGTCGAACACCATATATTTT. The rearrangement uses TRBV18 and TRBJ1-3; no clear D gene. Trimming took off 3 bases at V and 7 bases at J, with 13 bases between the two ends. The CDR3 extends over 14 amino acids. The V gene's germline CDR1 is KGHSH and CDR2 LQKENI.

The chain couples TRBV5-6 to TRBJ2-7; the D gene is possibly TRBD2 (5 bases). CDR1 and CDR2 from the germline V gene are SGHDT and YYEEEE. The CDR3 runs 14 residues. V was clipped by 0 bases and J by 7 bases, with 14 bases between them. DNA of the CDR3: TGTGCCAGCAGCTTGGTATTTCCGCGGGCAGAGCAGTACTTC. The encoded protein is CASSLVFPRAEQYF. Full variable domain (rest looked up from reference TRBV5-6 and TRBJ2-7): DAGVTQSPTHLIKTRGQQVTLRCSPKSGHDTVSWYQQALGQGPQFIFQYYEEEERQRGNFPDRFSGHQFPNYSSELNVNALLLGDSALYLCASSLVFPRAEQYFGPGTRLTVT.

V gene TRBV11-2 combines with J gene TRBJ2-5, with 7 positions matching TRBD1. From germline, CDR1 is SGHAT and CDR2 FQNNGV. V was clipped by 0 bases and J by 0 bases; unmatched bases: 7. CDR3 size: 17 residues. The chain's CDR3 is CASSLDRTGPYQETQYF. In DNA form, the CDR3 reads TGTGCCAGCAGCTTAGACCGGACAGGACCGTACCAAGAGACCCAGTACTTC.

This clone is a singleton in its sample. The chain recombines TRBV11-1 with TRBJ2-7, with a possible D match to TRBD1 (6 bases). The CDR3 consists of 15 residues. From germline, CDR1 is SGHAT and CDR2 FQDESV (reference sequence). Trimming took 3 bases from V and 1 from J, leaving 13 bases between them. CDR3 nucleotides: TGTGCCAGCAGCTTTTCGGCAGGGGAATCCTACGAGCAGTACTTC. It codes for CASSFSAGESYEQYF. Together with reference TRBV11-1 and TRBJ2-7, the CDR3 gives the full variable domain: EAEVAQSPRYKITEKSQAVAFWCDPISGHATLYWYRQILGQGPELLVQFQDESVVDDSQLPKDRFSAERLKGVDSTLKIQPAELGDSAMYLCASSFSAGESYEQYFGPGTRLTVT.

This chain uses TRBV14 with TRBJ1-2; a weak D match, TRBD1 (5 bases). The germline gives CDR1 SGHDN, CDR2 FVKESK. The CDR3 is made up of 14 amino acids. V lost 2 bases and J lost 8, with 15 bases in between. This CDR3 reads CASSQLGRLWGYTF. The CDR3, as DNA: TGTGCCAGCAGCCAATTGGGGCGTTTGTGGGGCTACACCTTC.

CDR3 DNA sequence: TGTGCCAGCAGTTTCGGAACGGGCACTGAAGCTTTCTTT. Protein: CASSFGTGTEAFF. This chain links TRBV27 with TRBJ1-1; the D is unclear. This CDR3 is 13 amino acids long. From germline, CDR1 is MNHEY and CDR2 SMNVEV (reference sequence). V shed 3 bases and J shed 4 bases, with 9 bases lying between them.

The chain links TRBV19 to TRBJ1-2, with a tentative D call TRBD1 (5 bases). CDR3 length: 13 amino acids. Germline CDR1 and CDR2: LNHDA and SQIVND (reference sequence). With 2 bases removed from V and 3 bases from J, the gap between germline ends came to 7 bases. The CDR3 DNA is TGTGCCAGTAGTATACGGGGGGACTATGGCTACACCTTC. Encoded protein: CASSIRGDYGYTF.

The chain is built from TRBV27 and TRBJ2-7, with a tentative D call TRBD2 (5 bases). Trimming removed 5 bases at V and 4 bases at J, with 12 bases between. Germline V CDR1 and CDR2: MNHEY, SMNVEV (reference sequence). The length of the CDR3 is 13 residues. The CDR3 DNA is TGTGCCAGCAGTCAACTAGGTCGGTACGAGCAGTACTTC. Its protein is CASSQLGRYEQYF.

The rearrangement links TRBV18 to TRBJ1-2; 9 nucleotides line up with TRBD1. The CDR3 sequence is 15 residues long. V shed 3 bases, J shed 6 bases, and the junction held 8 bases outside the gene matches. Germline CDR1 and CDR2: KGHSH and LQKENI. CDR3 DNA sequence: TGTGCCAGCTCACCCAACGAACAGGGGGCAGATGGCTACACCTTC. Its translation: CASSPNEQGADGYTF.

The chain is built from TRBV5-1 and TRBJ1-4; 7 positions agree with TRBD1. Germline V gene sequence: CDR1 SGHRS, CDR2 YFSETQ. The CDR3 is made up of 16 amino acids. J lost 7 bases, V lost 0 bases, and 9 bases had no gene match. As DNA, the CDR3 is TGCGCCAGCAGCTTGGCCTACAGGGGATTGAGTGAAAAACTGTTTTTT. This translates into CASSLAYRGLSEKLFF.

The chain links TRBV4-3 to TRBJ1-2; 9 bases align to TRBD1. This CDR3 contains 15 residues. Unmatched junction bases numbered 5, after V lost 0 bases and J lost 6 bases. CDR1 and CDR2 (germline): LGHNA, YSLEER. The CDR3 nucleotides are TGCGCCAGCAGCCAAGAAACGGGGACAGGGAATGGCTACACCTTC. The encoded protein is CASSQETGTGNGYTF.

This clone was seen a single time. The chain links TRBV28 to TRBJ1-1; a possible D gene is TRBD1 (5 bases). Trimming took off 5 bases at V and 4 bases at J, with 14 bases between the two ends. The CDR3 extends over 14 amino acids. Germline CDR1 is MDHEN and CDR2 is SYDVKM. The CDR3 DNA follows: TGTGCCAGCAGTGGGGGGAGAGTTGGCACTGAAGCTTTCTTT. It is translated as CASSGGRVGTEAFF.

The CDR3 here is CASSRYLGVGYTF. The CDR3 DNA sequence: TGTGCCAGCAGCCGCTATCTGGGGGTCGGCTACACCTTC. The chain carries TRBV6-5 and TRBJ1-2; TRBD1 might be the D (5 bases). Germline CDR1 MNHEY, CDR2 SVGAGI. The CDR3 spans 13 residues. The V end lost 6 bases, the J end lost 8 bases, and 16 bases lay between the germline ends.

CDR3 loop: CAARDREGFEQFF. DNA of the CDR3: TGTGCAGCCCGGGATCGCGAGGGGTTCGAGCAGTTCTTC. The chain carries TRBV21-1 and TRBJ2-1. TRBV21-1 is a pseudogene locus. The CDR3 extends over 13 amino acids.

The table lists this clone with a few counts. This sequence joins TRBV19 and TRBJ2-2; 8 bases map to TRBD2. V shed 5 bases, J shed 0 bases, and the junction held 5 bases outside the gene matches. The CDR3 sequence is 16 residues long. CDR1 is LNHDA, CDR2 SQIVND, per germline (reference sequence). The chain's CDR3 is CASSENSGTNTGELFF. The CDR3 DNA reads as TGTGCCAGTAGTGAAAATAGCGGGACGAACACCGGGGAGCTGTTTTTT.

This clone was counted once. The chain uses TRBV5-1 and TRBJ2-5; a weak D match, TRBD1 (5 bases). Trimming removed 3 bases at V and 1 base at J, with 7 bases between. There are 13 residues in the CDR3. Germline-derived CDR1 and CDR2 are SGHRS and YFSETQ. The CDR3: CASSSTAQETQYF. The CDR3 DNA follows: TGCGCCAGCAGCTCGACAGCCCAAGAGACCCAGTACTTC.

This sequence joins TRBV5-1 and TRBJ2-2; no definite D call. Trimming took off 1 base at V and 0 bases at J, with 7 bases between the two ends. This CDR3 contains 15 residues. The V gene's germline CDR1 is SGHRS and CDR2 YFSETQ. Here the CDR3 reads CASSLRNSNTGELFF. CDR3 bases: TGCGCCAGCAGCTTGAGGAACTCGAACACCGGGGAGCTGTTTTTT.

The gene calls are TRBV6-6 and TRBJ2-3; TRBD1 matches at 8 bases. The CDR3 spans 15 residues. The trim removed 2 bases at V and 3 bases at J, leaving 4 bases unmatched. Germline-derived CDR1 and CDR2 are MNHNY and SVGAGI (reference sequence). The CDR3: CASSYGQGRTDTQYF. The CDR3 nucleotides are TGTGCCAGCAGTTACGGACAGGGAAGGACAGATACGCAGTATTTT.

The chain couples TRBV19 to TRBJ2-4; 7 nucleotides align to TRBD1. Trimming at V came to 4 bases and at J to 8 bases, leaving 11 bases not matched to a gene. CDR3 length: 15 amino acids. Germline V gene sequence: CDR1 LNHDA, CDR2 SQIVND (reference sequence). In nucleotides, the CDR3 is TGTGCCAGTAGTAATCAAGGGGGCAATGGGGACATTCAGTACTTC. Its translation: CASSNQGGNGDIQYF.

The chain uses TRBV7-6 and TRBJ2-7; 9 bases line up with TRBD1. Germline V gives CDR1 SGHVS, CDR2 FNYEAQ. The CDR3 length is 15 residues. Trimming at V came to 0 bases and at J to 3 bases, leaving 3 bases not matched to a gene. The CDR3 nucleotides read TGTGCCAGCAGCTTAGCGGGACAGGGTTACTACGAGCAGTACTTC. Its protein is CASSLAGQGYYEQYF.

The CDR3 here is CASSRGTGDYEQYF. DNA of the CDR3: TGCGCCAGCAGCCGCGGGACAGGGGACTACGAGCAGTACTTC. This chain connects TRBV4-1 to TRBJ2-7; 10 bases agree with TRBD1. The length of the CDR3 is 14 residues. Germline CDR1 reads MGHRA; CDR2 reads YSYEKL. The V segment lost 4 bases and the J segment 3 bases; nucleotides outside the gene matches: 3.